Listed below are T cell receptor beta chains from one sample, sequenced in a study of blood T cell repertoires in COVID-19. Clones were read by immunoSEQ multiplex PCR, and TCRdb kept only the in-frame ones, dropping some. The sample comprises about 200,000 clones, approximately 84% of which are singletons, and roughly 4.1% rests with the top ten. The sequenced sample was peripheral blood. These receptors were taken from a man aged 50 to 59 with acute or convalescent COVID-19. The CDR3 runs from the conserved cysteine through the conserved F or W. The D gene is left open where the match is weak. Where a row states a size, it is once, few, many or the class of an expanded clone; other rows omit it.

clone_size: .
j_call: TRBJ1-3
v_call: TRBV29-1
d_call: .
cdr3_nt: TGCAGCGTCTCCGGAGTTAATCACCTTAACTCTGGAAACACCATATATTTT
cdr3_aa: CSVSGVNHLNSGNTIYF

clone_size: .
j_call: TRBJ2-3
v_call: TRBV7-9
d_call: TRBD1
cdr3_nt: TGTGCCAGCACCCTCGGACAGGGCAGAGGGGATACGCAGTATTTT
cdr3_aa: CASTLGQGRGDTQYF

clone_size: .
j_call: TRBJ2-1
v_call: TRBV5-1
d_call: .
cdr3_nt: TGCGCCAGCAGCTTGGCCTCCGGGACACGCACCTACAATGAGCAGTTCTTC
cdr3_aa: CASSLASGTRTYNEQFF

clone_size: .
j_call: TRBJ2-5
v_call: TRBV6-6
d_call: TRBD2
cdr3_nt: TGTGCCAGCAGAGCAGTAGCGGGGGGGCGCGAGACCCAGTACTTC
cdr3_aa: CASRAVAGGRETQYF

clone_size: .
j_call: TRBJ1-1
v_call: TRBV5-4
d_call: .
cdr3_nt: TGTGCCAGCAGATTGGACAGAATGAACACTGAAGCTTTCTTT
cdr3_aa: CASRLDRMNTEAFF

clone_size: once
j_call: TRBJ2-1
v_call: TRBV25-1
d_call: .
cdr3_nt: TGTGCCAGCAGTGAACTTCAGGCTAGCACCTATGAGCAGTTCTTC
cdr3_aa: CASSELQASTYEQFF

clone_size: .
j_call: TRBJ1-1
v_call: TRBV7-9
d_call: .
cdr3_nt: TGTGCCAGCAGCTTAGTTCAGGGGCGGACTGAAGCTTTCTTT
cdr3_aa: CASSLVQGRTEAFF

clone_size: few
j_call: TRBJ1-1
v_call: TRBV7-9
d_call: .
cdr3_nt: TGTGCCAGCAGGGCACAGGAGCAGAACACTGAAGCTTTCTTT
cdr3_aa: CASRAQEQNTEAFF

clone_size: .
j_call: TRBJ2-3
v_call: TRBV6-5
d_call: .
cdr3_nt: TGTGCCAGCAGTTACGCCACGCGTGGCACAGATACGCAGTATTTT
cdr3_aa: CASSYATRGTDTQYF

clone_size: .
j_call: TRBJ1-1
v_call: TRBV3-1/TRBV3-2
d_call: .
cdr3_nt: TGTGCCAGCAGCCCGTCGGGGTCTGGGAACACTGAAGCTTTCTTT
cdr3_aa: CASSPSGSGNTEAFF

clone_size: .
j_call: TRBJ1-5
v_call: TRBV6-5
d_call: TRBD1
cdr3_nt: TGTGCCAGCAGTCCGGGACAGAGCAATCAGCCCCAGCATTTT
cdr3_aa: CASSPGQSNQPQHF

clone_size: .
j_call: TRBJ2-5
v_call: TRBV14
d_call: .
cdr3_nt: TGTGCCAGCAGCCAAGTAAAGGGGGGGGCCTGGGAGACCCAGTACTTC
cdr3_aa: CASSQVKGGAWETQYF

clone_size: once
j_call: TRBJ1-5
v_call: TRBV6-5
d_call: TRBD1
cdr3_nt: TGTGCCAGCAAACAGGGGTTGCAGAGCAATCAGCCCCAGCATTTT
cdr3_aa: CASKQGLQSNQPQHF

clone_size: .
j_call: TRBJ2-2
v_call: TRBV2
d_call: .
cdr3_nt: TGTGCCAGCACCGGACAGCCTATAAACACCGGGGAGCTGTTTTTT
cdr3_aa: CASTGQPINTGELFF

clone_size: .
j_call: TRBJ1-2
v_call: TRBV30
d_call: TRBD1
cdr3_nt: TGTGCCTGGAGTAGGACAGGGGATGGCTACACCTTC
cdr3_aa: CAWSRTGDGYTF

clone_size: few
j_call: TRBJ1-2
v_call: TRBV3-1/TRBV3-2
d_call: .
cdr3_nt: TGTGCCAGCAGCCTAGGACAGAATGGCTACACCTTC
cdr3_aa: CASSLGQNGYTF

clone_size: once
j_call: TRBJ2-7
v_call: TRBV12-3/TRBV12-4
d_call: .
cdr3_nt: TGTGCCAGCAGTTTAGGTACTAGCAGCGAGCAGTACTTC
cdr3_aa: CASSLGTSSEQYF

clone_size: once
j_call: TRBJ1-2
v_call: TRBV5-4
d_call: .
cdr3_nt: TGTGCCAGCAGCTTGGCCGCAGGGGCTGGTGGCTACACCTTC
cdr3_aa: CASSLAAGAGGYTF

clone_size: .
j_call: TRBJ2-1
v_call: TRBV3-1/TRBV3-2
d_call: .
cdr3_nt: TGTGCCAGCAGCCAAGGTACGGGCAGGGGACCTTACAATGAGCAGTTCTTC
cdr3_aa: CASSQGTGRGPYNEQFF

clone_size: .
j_call: TRBJ2-2
v_call: TRBV4-2
d_call: TRBD1
cdr3_nt: TGTGCCAGCAGCCAGACAGGGGAAGGGACCGGGGAGCTGTTTTTT
cdr3_aa: CASSQTGEGTGELFF

clone_size: .
j_call: TRBJ1-5
v_call: TRBV2
d_call: TRBD1
cdr3_nt: TGTGCCAGCCACGGACCGGGACAGGATTTTTATCAGCCCCAGCATTTT
cdr3_aa: CASHGPGQDFYQPQHF

clone_size: .
j_call: TRBJ2-5
v_call: TRBV18
d_call: TRBD1
cdr3_nt: TGTGCCAGCTCACCGGGACAGGGGGTGTTAGAGACCCAGTACTTC
cdr3_aa: CASSPGQGVLETQYF

clone_size: once
j_call: TRBJ1-4
v_call: TRBV5-1
d_call: TRBD1
cdr3_nt: TGCGCCAGCAGCCCCCGAACAGGGGGGATTGAAAAACTGTTTTTT
cdr3_aa: CASSPRTGGIEKLFF

clone_size: .
j_call: TRBJ1-2
v_call: TRBV18
d_call: TRBD1
cdr3_nt: TGTGCCAGCTCGGACAGGGGCGGAGGCTACACCTTC
cdr3_aa: CASSDRGGGYTF

clone_size: .
j_call: TRBJ1-3
v_call: TRBV5-1
d_call: TRBD1
cdr3_nt: TGCGCCAGCAGCTTACAGGGGAACGCTGGAAACACCATATATTTT
cdr3_aa: CASSLQGNAGNTIYF

clone_size: .
j_call: TRBJ1-2
v_call: TRBV9
d_call: .
cdr3_nt: TGTGCCAGCAGCGTAGTAGGGGACTATGGCTACACCTTC
cdr3_aa: CASSVVGDYGYTF

clone_size: .
j_call: TRBJ1-1
v_call: TRBV27
d_call: .
cdr3_nt: TGTGCCAGCAGTTTAAACAGCATGAACACTGAAGCTTTCTTT
cdr3_aa: CASSLNSMNTEAFF

clone_size: .
j_call: TRBJ2-2
v_call: TRBV19
d_call: TRBD1
cdr3_nt: TGTGCCAGTAACTCCCCCCAGGGGGCTACCGGGGAGCTGTTTTTT
cdr3_aa: CASNSPQGATGELFF

clone_size: .
j_call: TRBJ2-3
v_call: TRBV19
d_call: .
cdr3_nt: TGTGCCACCCGAGGGCGGGGAAGCACAGATACGCAGTATTTT
cdr3_aa: CATRGRGSTDTQYF

clone_size: .
j_call: TRBJ1-1
v_call: TRBV6-1
d_call: TRBD1
cdr3_nt: TGTGCCAGCAGTGACAGGGGGATTGCTGAAACTGAAGCTTTCTTT
cdr3_aa: CASSDRGIAETEAFF

clone_size: .
j_call: TRBJ2-7
v_call: TRBV30
d_call: .
cdr3_nt: TGTGCCTGGAGTGTACGGTTCATTTCCTACGAGCAGTACTTC
cdr3_aa: CAWSVRFISYEQYF

clone_size: .
j_call: TRBJ2-3
v_call: TRBV5-1
d_call: .
cdr3_nt: TGCGCCAGCAGCGGTACAGCCTACCCCCTTCGCACAGATACGCAGTATTTT
cdr3_aa: CASSGTAYPLRTDTQYF

clone_size: .
j_call: TRBJ1-5
v_call: TRBV27
d_call: TRBD1
cdr3_nt: TGTGCCAGCAGGGACAGGGCTTTGAGCAATCAGCCCCAGCATTTT
cdr3_aa: CASRDRALSNQPQHF

clone_size: .
j_call: TRBJ1-1
v_call: TRBV11-3
d_call: .
cdr3_nt: TGTGCCAGCAGCTTAGGAGGGACATCGAACACTGAAGCTTTCTTT
cdr3_aa: CASSLGGTSNTEAFF

clone_size: .
j_call: TRBJ2-3
v_call: TRBV6-5
d_call: .
cdr3_nt: TGTGCCAGCAGTTACTCGAGAAGCACAGATACGCAGTATTTT
cdr3_aa: CASSYSRSTDTQYF

clone_size: .
j_call: TRBJ2-1
v_call: TRBV12-3/TRBV12-4
d_call: TRBD2
cdr3_nt: TGTGCCAGCAGTGGGGGGGGTCCTGAGCAGTTCTTC
cdr3_aa: CASSGGGPEQFF

clone_size: .
j_call: TRBJ1-6
v_call: TRBV28
d_call: TRBD1
cdr3_nt: TGTGCCAGCGATCCGTACAGGGGGGTGAATTCACCCCTCCACTTT
cdr3_aa: CASDPYRGVNSPLHF

clone_size: .
j_call: TRBJ1-2
v_call: TRBV7-2
d_call: TRBD1
cdr3_nt: TGTGCCAGCAGCTTACCCGGACAGGCGATTAACTATGGCTACACCTTC
cdr3_aa: CASSLPGQAINYGYTF

clone_size: .
j_call: TRBJ1-1
v_call: TRBV6-5
d_call: TRBD1
cdr3_nt: TGTGCCAGCAGGACAGGGGGGAGCACTGAAGCTTTCTTT
cdr3_aa: CASRTGGSTEAFF

clone_size: .
j_call: TRBJ2-7
v_call: TRBV7-9
d_call: TRBD2
cdr3_nt: TGTGCCAGCAGCGGGCGGGGGGGCCGCGACGAGCAGTACTTC
cdr3_aa: CASSGRGGRDEQYF

clone_size: .
j_call: TRBJ1-1
v_call: TRBV18
d_call: .
cdr3_nt: TGTGCCAGCTCTTTACAGGGCGATATCGCTGAAGCTTTCTTT
cdr3_aa: CASSLQGDIAEAFF

clone_size: .
j_call: TRBJ2-1
v_call: TRBV6-5
d_call: .
cdr3_nt: TGTGCCAGCAAAGCCTCCTACAATGAGCAGTTCTTC
cdr3_aa: CASKASYNEQFF

clone_size: .
j_call: TRBJ1-5
v_call: TRBV7-2
d_call: .
cdr3_nt: TGTGCCAGCAGCTCGTATAGCAATCAGCCCCAGCATTTT
cdr3_aa: CASSSYSNQPQHF

clone_size: .
j_call: TRBJ1-2
v_call: TRBV2
d_call: .
cdr3_nt: TGTGCCAGCAGTGACAGGTCCAGGACAGCCCTCTATGGCTACACCTTC
cdr3_aa: CASSDRSRTALYGYTF

clone_size: few
j_call: TRBJ1-4
v_call: TRBV2
d_call: TRBD1
cdr3_nt: TGTGCCATTCGACAGGGGGGGAAGGAAAAACTGTTTTTT
cdr3_aa: CAIRQGGKEKLFF

clone_size: .
j_call: TRBJ2-7
v_call: TRBV4-1
d_call: TRBD1
cdr3_nt: TGCGCCAGCAGCCCCTGGGGACCGATCGGACAGGGAATAGGCCACGAGCAGTACTTC
cdr3_aa: CASSPWGPIGQGIGHEQYF

clone_size: .
j_call: TRBJ2-7
v_call: TRBV19
d_call: .
cdr3_nt: TGTGCCAGTAGCCGACTGCACAACTCCTACGAGCAGTACTTC
cdr3_aa: CASSRLHNSYEQYF

clone_size: .
j_call: TRBJ1-5
v_call: TRBV6-1
d_call: .
cdr3_nt: TGTGCCAGCAGTGAAGTTCGAGGAAGCAATCAGCCCCAGCATTTT
cdr3_aa: CASSEVRGSNQPQHF

clone_size: .
j_call: TRBJ2-3
v_call: TRBV7-9
d_call: .
cdr3_nt: TGTGCCAGCAGCCCTAGGCGGGCAGGAAGCACAGATACGCAGTATTTT
cdr3_aa: CASSPRRAGSTDTQYF

clone_size: .
j_call: TRBJ1-5
v_call: TRBV5-5
d_call: .
cdr3_nt: TGTGCCAGCAGCCCAGCCCCTCAAGGGGATCAGCCCCAGCATTTT
cdr3_aa: CASSPAPQGDQPQHF

clone_size: .
j_call: TRBJ1-4
v_call: TRBV7-9
d_call: .
cdr3_nt: TGTGCCAGCAGCTTTTTTCAGTTTAATGAAAAACTGTTTTTT
cdr3_aa: CASSFFQFNEKLFF

clone_size: .
j_call: TRBJ2-3
v_call: TRBV5-6
d_call: .
cdr3_nt: TGTGCCAGCAGCCTACCACAGGCAGATACGCAGTATTTT
cdr3_aa: CASSLPQADTQYF

clone_size: once
j_call: TRBJ1-5
v_call: TRBV18
d_call: .
cdr3_nt: TGTGCCAGCTCTCCGGGAAGGGATCAGCCCCAGCATTTT
cdr3_aa: CASSPGRDQPQHF

clone_size: .
j_call: TRBJ2-5
v_call: TRBV30
d_call: .
cdr3_nt: TGTGCCTGGAGTGTGAGGGAAGCTGGGACCCAGTACTTC
cdr3_aa: CAWSVREAGTQYF

clone_size: .
j_call: TRBJ2-1
v_call: TRBV7-9
d_call: TRBD2
cdr3_nt: TGTGCCGCGGGTAGCGGGGGGTCATCCTACAATGAGCAGTTCTTC
cdr3_aa: CAAGSGGSSYNEQFF